This is a list of T cell receptor beta chains from one sample in a study of radiotherapy plus CTLA-4 blockade in lung cancer. The data were produced by immunoSEQ multiplex PCR, yet TCRdb's version contains in-frame clones alone and is incomplete. The data show about 72,000 clones, approximately 78% seen once. The specimen was peripheral blood, collected from a patient treated with radiotherapy plus ipilimumab. All receptors derive from a human donor with non-small cell lung cancer who had a complete response to radiotherapy plus ipilimumab. Each CDR3 is given with its conserved first and last residue. Rows give clone size only sometimes, using once, few, many, or a class for an expanded clone.

j_gene: TRBJ2-3
abundance: .
v_gene: TRBV6-4
CDR3aa: CASSDTLAGEGTDTQYF

j_gene: TRBJ2-5
abundance: .
v_gene: TRBV5-1
CDR3aa: CASSTTGTSGSETQYF

j_gene: TRBJ1-1
abundance: .
v_gene: TRBV5-4
CDR3aa: CASSLGMGAAEAFF

j_gene: TRBJ1-5
abundance: .
v_gene: TRBV30
CDR3aa: CAWSRTGGFNSNQPQHF

j_gene: TRBJ2-1
abundance: .
v_gene: TRBV6-5
CDR3aa: CASSSGTVSYNEQFF

j_gene: TRBJ1-5
abundance: .
v_gene: TRBV10-2
CDR3aa: CASSEGTDSNQPQHF

j_gene: TRBJ2-5
abundance: .
v_gene: TRBV27
CDR3aa: CASSLWADQETQYF

j_gene: TRBJ1-2
abundance: .
v_gene: TRBV19
CDR3aa: CASSISRFPNYGYTF

j_gene: TRBJ1-1
abundance: .
v_gene: TRBV7-2
CDR3aa: CASRNNPGNTEAFF

j_gene: TRBJ1-6
abundance: .
v_gene: TRBV9
CDR3aa: CASSVGDPVGSPLHF

j_gene: TRBJ2-2
abundance: .
v_gene: TRBV10-3
CDR3aa: CAISGTGDTGELFF

j_gene: TRBJ2-2
abundance: .
v_gene: TRBV15
CDR3aa: CATSRDGVGRNTGELFF

j_gene: TRBJ1-2
abundance: .
v_gene: TRBV6-1
CDR3aa: CASSATGSGYGYTF

j_gene: TRBJ1-4
abundance: .
v_gene: TRBV6-6
CDR3aa: CASSTARTAINEKLFF

j_gene: TRBJ2-3
abundance: once
v_gene: TRBV23-1
CDR3aa: CASRPGGGDTQYF

j_gene: TRBJ2-3
abundance: once
v_gene: TRBV7-8
CDR3aa: CASSHERVVVPDTQYF

j_gene: TRBJ2-1
abundance: .
v_gene: TRBV14
CDR3aa: CASSQVEPPLRFF

j_gene: TRBJ1-1
abundance: .
v_gene: TRBV14
CDR3aa: CASSQGQAAFF

j_gene: TRBJ2-3
abundance: .
v_gene: TRBV7-9
CDR3aa: CASRDRTGTDTQYF

j_gene: TRBJ2-1
abundance: .
v_gene: TRBV30
CDR3aa: CAWSPGTGAYNEQFF

j_gene: TRBJ1-6
abundance: .
v_gene: TRBV2
CDR3aa: CASSEKTQGGYNSPLHF

j_gene: TRBJ1-1
abundance: .
v_gene: TRBV18
CDR3aa: CASSPDGPQAFF

j_gene: TRBJ2-5
abundance: .
v_gene: TRBV9
CDR3aa: CASSVAPTGEQYF

j_gene: TRBJ1-1
abundance: .
v_gene: TRBV27
CDR3aa: CANGAGGARDTEAFF

j_gene: TRBJ1-2
abundance: .
v_gene: TRBV19
CDR3aa: CASTQTGSYGYTF

j_gene: TRBJ1-2
abundance: .
v_gene: TRBV4-2
CDR3aa: CASSRAGGENTF

j_gene: TRBJ2-1
abundance: few
v_gene: TRBV9
CDR3aa: CASSAVGSYNEQFF

j_gene: TRBJ1-5
abundance: .
v_gene: TRBV15
CDR3aa: CATSRDRPRTGDNQPQHF

j_gene: TRBJ1-3
abundance: .
v_gene: TRBV30
CDR3aa: CALELGSGNTIYF